This T cell receptor (beta chain) originates from a study of control samples from healthy donors and cancer patients. Repertoires were generated with immunoSEQ multiplex PCR, while TCRdb's copy carries only in-frame clones and drops some. The table includes approximately 140,000 clones, around 92% detected once. The germline V gene has CDR1 WNHNN and CDR2 SYGVQD (reference sequence). V lost 3 bases and J 2 bases, leaving 11 bases between the germline ends. The CDR3 loop spans 14 amino acids. This TCR was recovered from a man aged 50 or older with head and neck cancer. The chain recombines TRBV10-1 with TRBJ2-7; possibly TRBD1 for D (5 bases). Sequencing was performed on PBMCs. In nucleotides, the CDR3 is TGCGCCAGCAGTGATGCGCAGGGCCCCTACGAGCAGTACTTC. This translates into CASSDAQGPYEQYF.